This T cell receptor (beta chain) appears in the sequencing data of a study of blood T cell repertoires in COVID-19. TCRdb's copy holds only in-frame clones and misses some; the assay was immunoSEQ multiplex PCR. The sample contains fewer than 500,000 clones, around nine tenths of which appear only once. The CDR3 is 13 residues long. After removal of 7 bases from V and 6 bases from J, the junction contained 7 bases not matched to a gene. The germline V gene has CDR1 MNHEY and CDR2 SVGAGI. This TCR came from a woman under 30 with acute COVID-19. The V gene is TRBV6-5, the J gene TRBJ2-3, with 7 bases lining up with TRBD1. Sequencing was performed on PBMCs or T cells enriched from blood (not recorded which). As DNA, the CDR3 is TGTGCCAGCATTCTTACAGGGGCGGATACGCAGTATTTT. This encodes CASILTGADTQYF.